These T cell receptor beta chains were read from a single sample in a study of blood T cell repertoires in COVID-19. The repertoire was sequenced with immunoSEQ multiplex PCR; TCRdb's copy has only in-frame clones and lacks some. The repertoire holds roughly 140,000 clones, around nine tenths seen once, with roughly a tenth in the top ten. Sequencing used peripheral blood. The receptors were sampled from a man over 45 with active or convalescent COVID-19. Both conserved end residues are part of each CDR3. The D gene is left open where the match is weak. Some rows have no size entry. The others give once, few or many, or a class for an expanded clone.

J: TRBJ2-5
length: 16
D: TRBD2
size: NA
V: TRBV3-1/TRBV3-2
CDR3: CASSQYTSGRRETQYF
DNA: TGTGCCAGCAGCCAATACACTAGCGGGAGACGGGAGACCCAGTACTTC

J: TRBJ1-1
length: 15
D: NA
size: NA
V: TRBV15
CDR3: CATSRDRGGSAEAFF
DNA: TGTGCCACCAGCAGAGACCGGGGTGGAAGCGCTGAAGCTTTCTTT

J: TRBJ2-2
length: 13
D: NA
size: NA
V: TRBV11-3
CDR3: CASSLSNRGELFF
DNA: TGTGCCAGCAGCTTATCTAACAGGGGGGAGCTGTTTTTT

J: TRBJ1-1
length: 16
D: NA
size: NA
V: TRBV6-5
CDR3: CASSYGRGVLNTEAFF
DNA: TGTGCCAGCAGTTACGGCAGGGGAGTTCTGAACACTGAAGCTTTCTTT

J: TRBJ2-7
length: 15
D: TRBD2
size: NA
V: TRBV5-6
CDR3: CASSSRGEDPYEQYF
DNA: TGTGCCAGCAGCTCCCGGGGGGAGGACCCGTACGAGCAGTACTTC

J: TRBJ2-2
length: 14
D: NA
size: NA
V: TRBV6-4
CDR3: CASTQTRDTGELFF
DNA: TGTGCCAGCACTCAGACGAGGGACACCGGGGAGCTGTTTTTT

J: TRBJ2-7
length: 17
D: TRBD1
size: once
V: TRBV5-1
CDR3: CASSSQSGTGVSYEQYF
DNA: TGCGCCAGCAGCTCTCAATCCGGGACAGGGGTTTCCTACGAGCAGTACTTC

J: TRBJ2-3
length: 17
D: NA
size: NA
V: TRBV19
CDR3: CASRSTDRYLLTDTQYF
DNA: TGTGCCAGTAGATCCACGGACAGATACCTTCTCACAGATACGCAGTATTTT

J: TRBJ1-2
length: 16
D: TRBD1
size: NA
V: TRBV9
CDR3: CASSPRTGGDPYGYTF
DNA: TGTGCCAGCAGCCCAAGGACAGGGGGGGACCCCTATGGCTACACCTTC

J: TRBJ2-5
length: 16
D: NA
size: NA
V: TRBV24-1
CDR3: CATSDSRVSFQETQYF
DNA: TGTGCCACCAGTGATTCCCGAGTGAGCTTTCAAGAGACCCAGTACTTC

J: TRBJ2-4
length: 11
D: TRBD1
size: NA
V: TRBV2
CDR3: CASTLSGTGTF
DNA: TGTGCCAGCACCCTATCCGGGACAGGGACCTTC

J: TRBJ2-5
length: 14
D: TRBD2
size: NA
V: TRBV6-5
CDR3: CASSYSGGGETQYF
DNA: TGTGCCAGCAGTTACTCGGGCGGGGGGGAGACCCAGTACTTC

J: TRBJ2-1
length: 14
D: TRBD1
size: few
V: TRBV28
CDR3: CASRLRDRRPEQFF
DNA: TGTGCCAGCAGACTCCGGGACAGGAGGCCCGAGCAGTTCTTC

J: TRBJ1-6
length: 14
D: NA
size: NA
V: TRBV19
CDR3: CASSSQISNSPLHF
DNA: TGTGCCAGTAGTTCCCAGATATCCAATTCACCCCTCCACTTT

J: TRBJ1-1
length: 15
D: NA
size: NA
V: TRBV7-9
CDR3: CASSLVPRLSPEAFF
DNA: TGTGCCAGCAGCTTAGTACCCCGCCTAAGCCCTGAAGCTTTCTTT

J: TRBJ2-5
length: 14
D: TRBD1
size: NA
V: TRBV3-1/TRBV3-2
CDR3: CASSPGQGQETQYF
DNA: TGTGCCAGCAGCCCGGGACAGGGGCAAGAGACCCAGTACTTC

J: TRBJ2-7
length: 16
D: TRBD1
size: NA
V: TRBV10-1
CDR3: CASSLNTGTGGDEQYF
DNA: TGCGCCAGCAGTCTGAACACCGGGACAGGGGGCGACGAGCAGTACTTC

J: TRBJ2-1
length: 14
D: NA
size: NA
V: TRBV7-9
CDR3: CASSLFISYNEQFF
DNA: TGTGCCAGCAGCTTGTTTATATCCTACAATGAGCAGTTCTTC

J: TRBJ1-5
length: 16
D: TRBD1
size: NA
V: TRBV28
CDR3: CASSLPDRGSYQPQHF
DNA: TGTGCCAGCAGTTTACCGGACAGGGGATCCTATCAGCCCCAGCATTTT

J: TRBJ2-1
length: 17
D: TRBD2
size: NA
V: TRBV12-5
CDR3: CASGSSGRGGSYNEQFF
DNA: TGTGCTAGTGGTTCCAGCGGGAGGGGGGGCTCCTACAATGAGCAGTTCTTC

J: TRBJ2-2
length: 14
D: TRBD1
size: NA
V: TRBV19
CDR3: CASTRDRNTGELFF
DNA: TGTGCCAGTACCCGGGACAGAAACACCGGGGAGCTGTTTTTT

J: TRBJ2-7
length: 15
D: NA
size: NA
V: TRBV10-2
CDR3: CASRESPVPADEQYF
DNA: TGCGCCAGCAGGGAGAGCCCGGTACCCGCGGACGAGCAGTACTTC

J: TRBJ2-5
length: 15
D: TRBD2
size: NA
V: TRBV14
CDR3: CASSRLTGLQETQYF
DNA: TGTGCCAGCAGCCGATTGACGGGACTACAAGAGACCCAGTACTTC

J: TRBJ2-7
length: 14
D: NA
size: NA
V: TRBV7-9
CDR3: CASSLRRDSYEQYF
DNA: TGTGCCAGCAGCCTCCGACGGGATTCCTACGAGCAGTACTTC

J: TRBJ1-5
length: 13
D: NA
size: once
V: TRBV20-1
CDR3: CSASGGGNQPQHF
DNA: TGCAGTGCCAGTGGGGGGGGCAATCAGCCCCAGCATTTT

J: TRBJ2-2
length: 21
D: TRBD1
size: NA
V: TRBV27
CDR3: CASSLYPTLVGQGVLSGELFF
DNA: TGTGCCAGCAGTTTATATCCAACGCTTGTGGGACAGGGGGTGTTATCCGGGGAGCTGTTTTTT

J: TRBJ1-5
length: 15
D: TRBD1
size: NA
V: TRBV6-5
CDR3: CASSSRGPWDQPQHF
DNA: TGTGCCAGCAGTTCAAGGGGGCCCTGGGATCAGCCCCAGCATTTT

J: TRBJ2-7
length: 18
D: TRBD2
size: few
V: TRBV4-3
CDR3: CASSQQPYFSGRGHEQYF
DNA: TGCGCCAGCAGCCAGCAGCCCTACTTTAGCGGGAGAGGCCACGAGCAGTACTTC

J: TRBJ2-3
length: 15
D: TRBD2
size: NA
V: TRBV29-1
CDR3: CSVEDPSGRAVTQYF
DNA: TGCAGCGTTGAAGATCCCAGCGGGAGGGCCGTTACGCAGTATTTT

J: TRBJ1-4
length: 15
D: TRBD1
size: NA
V: TRBV19
CDR3: CASSPWDRPNEKLFF
DNA: TGTGCCAGTAGTCCCTGGGACAGACCTAATGAAAAACTGTTTTTT

J: TRBJ2-7
length: 14
D: TRBD1
size: NA
V: TRBV10-3
CDR3: CAIRGTGLSYEQYF
DNA: TGTGCCATCAGGGGGACAGGTCTATCCTACGAGCAGTACTTC

J: TRBJ2-1
length: 16
D: NA
size: once
V: TRBV7-2
CDR3: CASSLALGDRLNEQFF
DNA: TGTGCCAGCAGCTTAGCGCTGGGAGACCGACTCAATGAGCAGTTCTTC

J: TRBJ1-4
length: 17
D: NA
size: NA
V: TRBV3-1/TRBV3-2
CDR3: CASSQVLRQATNEKLFF
DNA: TGTGCCAGCAGCCAAGTGTTGCGACAGGCAACTAATGAAAAACTGTTTTTT

J: TRBJ2-3
length: 13
D: NA
size: NA
V: TRBV10-1
CDR3: CASSDQTEDTQYF
DNA: TGCGCCAGCAGTGACCAAACAGAAGATACGCAGTATTTT

J: TRBJ1-2
length: 14
D: TRBD1
size: NA
V: TRBV9
CDR3: CAKRMGQGRNGYTF
DNA: TGTGCCAAAAGGATGGGACAGGGGAGGAATGGCTACACCTTC

J: TRBJ2-2
length: 16
D: TRBD1
size: NA
V: TRBV19
CDR3: CASRATYRGLTGELFF
DNA: TGTGCCAGTAGAGCCACCTACAGGGGGCTGACCGGGGAGCTGTTTTTT

J: TRBJ2-1
length: 17
D: TRBD2
size: NA
V: TRBV6-2/TRBV6-3
CDR3: CASSYSGGLAGNNEQFF
DNA: TGTGCCAGCAGTTACTCCGGGGGACTAGCGGGAAACAATGAGCAGTTCTTC

J: TRBJ2-5
length: 14
D: TRBD2
size: once
V: TRBV13
CDR3: CASSSSSGQETQYF
DNA: TGTGCCAGCAGCTCCTCTAGCGGTCAAGAGACCCAGTACTTC

J: TRBJ2-3
length: 15
D: TRBD2
size: NA
V: TRBV4-1
CDR3: CASSTQREVADTQYF
DNA: TGCGCCAGCAGCACTCAGCGGGAAGTTGCAGATACGCAGTATTTT

J: TRBJ2-7
length: 16
D: NA
size: NA
V: TRBV18
CDR3: CASSPTSPDRGNEQYF
DNA: TGTGCCAGCTCACCTACTTCCCCGGACCGAGGGAACGAGCAGTACTTC

J: TRBJ2-1
length: 14
D: TRBD1
size: once
V: TRBV3-1/TRBV3-2
CDR3: CASSRRDRLSEQFF
DNA: TGTGCCAGCAGCCGCCGGGACAGACTTAGTGAGCAGTTCTTC

J: TRBJ2-7
length: 13
D: NA
size: once
V: TRBV7-3
CDR3: CASSPQGGSEQYF
DNA: TGTGCCAGCAGCCCCCAGGGGGGCTCCGAGCAGTACTTC

J: TRBJ2-6
length: 14
D: NA
size: NA
V: TRBV5-8
CDR3: CASSLESGANVLTF
DNA: TGTGCCAGCAGCTTGGAGAGTGGGGCCAACGTCCTGACTTTC

J: TRBJ1-5
length: 14
D: TRBD1
size: NA
V: TRBV28
CDR3: CASRGGQGHQPQHF
DNA: TGTGCCAGCAGGGGGGGACAGGGTCATCAGCCCCAGCATTTT

J: TRBJ1-1
length: 13
D: NA
size: NA
V: TRBV6-5
CDR3: CASSLKLNTEAFF
DNA: TGTGCCAGCAGCCTAAAATTGAACACTGAAGCTTTCTTT

J: TRBJ2-7
length: 18
D: TRBD2
size: NA
V: TRBV5-3
CDR3: CARSRDREGLAGVCEQYF
DNA: TGTGCCAGAAGCCGGGACAGGGAGGGACTAGCGGGAGTCTGCGAGCAGTACTTC

J: TRBJ2-1
length: 16
D: NA
size: NA
V: TRBV6-4
CDR3: CASSENGQGGGSEQFF
DNA: TGTGCCAGCAGTGAGAACGGACAGGGAGGGGGGAGTGAGCAGTTCTTC